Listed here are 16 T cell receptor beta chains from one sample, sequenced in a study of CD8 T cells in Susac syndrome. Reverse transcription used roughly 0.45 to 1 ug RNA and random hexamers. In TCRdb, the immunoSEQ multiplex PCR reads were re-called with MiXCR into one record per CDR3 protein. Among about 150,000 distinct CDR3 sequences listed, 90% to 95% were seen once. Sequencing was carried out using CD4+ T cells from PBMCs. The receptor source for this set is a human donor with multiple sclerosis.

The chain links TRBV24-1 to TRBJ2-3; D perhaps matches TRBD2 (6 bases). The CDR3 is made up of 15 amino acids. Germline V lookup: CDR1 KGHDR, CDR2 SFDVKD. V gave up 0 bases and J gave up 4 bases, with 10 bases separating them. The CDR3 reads CATSDLRRDADTQYF. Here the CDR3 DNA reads TGTGCCACCAGTGATTTGCGGCGGGATGCAGATACGCAGTATTTT.

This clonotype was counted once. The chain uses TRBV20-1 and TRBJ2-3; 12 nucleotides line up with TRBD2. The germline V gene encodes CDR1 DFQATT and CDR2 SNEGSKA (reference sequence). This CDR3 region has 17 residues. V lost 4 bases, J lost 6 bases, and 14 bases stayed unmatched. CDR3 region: CSATDPRLAGDKDTQYF. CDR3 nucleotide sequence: TGCAGTGCTACAGACCCACGACTAGCGGGAGATAAGGATACGCAGTATTTT.

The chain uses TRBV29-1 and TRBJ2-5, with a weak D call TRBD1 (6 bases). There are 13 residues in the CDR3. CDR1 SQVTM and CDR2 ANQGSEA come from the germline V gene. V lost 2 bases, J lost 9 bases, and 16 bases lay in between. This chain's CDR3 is CSVEIQGLVAQYF. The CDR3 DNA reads TGCAGCGTTGAAATACAGGGTCTAGTGGCCCAGTACTTC.

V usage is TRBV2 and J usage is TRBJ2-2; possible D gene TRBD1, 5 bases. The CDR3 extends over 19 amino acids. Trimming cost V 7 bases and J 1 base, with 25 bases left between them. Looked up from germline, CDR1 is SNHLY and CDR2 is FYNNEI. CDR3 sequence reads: CASKRGRAILDLNTGELFF. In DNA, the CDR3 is TGTGCCAGCAAGAGAGGCAGGGCGATTCTCGATCTGAACACCGGGGAGCTGTTTTTT. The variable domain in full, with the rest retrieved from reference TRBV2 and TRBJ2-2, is EPEVTQTPSHQVTQMGQEVILRCVPISNHLYFYWYRQILGQKVEFLVSFYNNEISEKSEIFDDQFSVERPDGSNFTLKIRSTKLEDSAMYFCASKRGRAILDLNTGELFFGEGSRLTVL.

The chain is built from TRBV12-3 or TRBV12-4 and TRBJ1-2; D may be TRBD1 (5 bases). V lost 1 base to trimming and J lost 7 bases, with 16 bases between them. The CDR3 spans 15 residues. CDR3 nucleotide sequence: TGTGCCAGCAGTTTAGGGCCACCTGGGACGGGTGGCTACACCTTC. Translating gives CASSLGPPGTGGYTF.

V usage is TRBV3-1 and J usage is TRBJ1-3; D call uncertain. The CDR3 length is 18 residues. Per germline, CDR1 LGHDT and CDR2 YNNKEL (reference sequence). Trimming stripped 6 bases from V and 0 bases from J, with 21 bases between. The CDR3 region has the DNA TGTGCCAGCAGTCTCCTACTTGGATCGGCAGTCTCTGGAAACACCATATATTTT. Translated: CASSLLLGSAVSGNTIYF.

The CDR3 is CASSFRDREQETQYF. The CDR3 DNA reads as TGCGCCAGCAGCTTCCGGGACAGGGAACAAGAGACCCAGTACTTC. The rearrangement uses TRBV5-1 and TRBJ2-5; 9 positions agree with TRBD1. CDR1 is SGHRS and CDR2 is YFSETQ in the germline V gene. Trimming at V came to 2 bases and at J to 2 bases, leaving 4 bases not matched to a gene. The CDR3 has 15 residues.

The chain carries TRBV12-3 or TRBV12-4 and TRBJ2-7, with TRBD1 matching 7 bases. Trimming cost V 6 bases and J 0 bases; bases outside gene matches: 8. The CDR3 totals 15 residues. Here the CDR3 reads CASSLTGTSSYEQYF. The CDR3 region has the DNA TGTGCCAGCAGCCTGACAGGGACGAGCTCCTACGAGCAGTACTTC.

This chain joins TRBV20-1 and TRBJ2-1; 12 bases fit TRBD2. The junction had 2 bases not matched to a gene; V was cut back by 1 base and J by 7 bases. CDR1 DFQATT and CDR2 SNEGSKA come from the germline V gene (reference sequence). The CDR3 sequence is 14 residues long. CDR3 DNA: TGCAGTGCTAGAGCTAGCGGGAGGGCGAATGAGCAGTTCTTC. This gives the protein CSARASGRANEQFF.

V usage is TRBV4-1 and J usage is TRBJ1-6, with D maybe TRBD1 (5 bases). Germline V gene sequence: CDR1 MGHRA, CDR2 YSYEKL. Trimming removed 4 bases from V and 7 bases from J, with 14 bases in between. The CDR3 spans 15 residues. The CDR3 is CASSRATAENSPLHF. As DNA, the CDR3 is TGCGCCAGCAGCCGGGCGACAGCTGAGAATTCACCCCTCCACTTT.

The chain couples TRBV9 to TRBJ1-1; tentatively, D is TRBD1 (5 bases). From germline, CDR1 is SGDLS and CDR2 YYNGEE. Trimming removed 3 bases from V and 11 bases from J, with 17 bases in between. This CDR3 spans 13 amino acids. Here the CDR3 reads CASSAQRDGEAFF. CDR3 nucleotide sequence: TGTGCCAGCAGCGCCCAAAGGGACGGCGAGGCTTTCTTT.

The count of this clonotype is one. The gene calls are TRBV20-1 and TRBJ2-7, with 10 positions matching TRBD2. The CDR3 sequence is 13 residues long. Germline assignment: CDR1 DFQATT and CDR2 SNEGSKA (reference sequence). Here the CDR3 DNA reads TGCAGCCCCAGACTAGCGGGTAGCTACGAGCAGTACTTC. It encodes CSPRLAGSYEQYF.

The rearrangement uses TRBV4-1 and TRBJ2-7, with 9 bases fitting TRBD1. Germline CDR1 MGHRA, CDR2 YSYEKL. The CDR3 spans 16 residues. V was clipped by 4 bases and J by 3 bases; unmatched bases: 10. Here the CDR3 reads CASSRRHGTGLYEQYF. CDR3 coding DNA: TGCGCCAGCAGCCGGCGTCACGGGACAGGGCTCTACGAGCAGTACTTC.

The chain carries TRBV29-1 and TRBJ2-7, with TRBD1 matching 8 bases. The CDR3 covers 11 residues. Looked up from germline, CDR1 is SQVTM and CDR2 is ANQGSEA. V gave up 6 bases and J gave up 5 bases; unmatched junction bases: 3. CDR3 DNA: TGCAGCGTGGCACAGGGGGACGAGCAGTACTTC. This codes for CSVAQGDEQYF.

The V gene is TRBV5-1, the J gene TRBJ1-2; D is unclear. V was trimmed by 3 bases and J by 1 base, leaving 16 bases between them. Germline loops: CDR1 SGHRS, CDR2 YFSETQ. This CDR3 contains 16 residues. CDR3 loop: CASSSPPGRINYGYTF. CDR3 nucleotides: TGCGCCAGCAGCTCCCCACCGGGAAGGATTAACTATGGCTACACCTTC. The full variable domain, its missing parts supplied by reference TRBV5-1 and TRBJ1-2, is KAGVTQTPRYLIKTRGQQVTLSCSPISGHRSVSWYQQTPGQGLQFLFEYFSETQRNKGNFPGRFSGRQFSNSRSEMNVSTLELGDSALYLCASSSPPGRINYGYTFGSGTRLTVV.

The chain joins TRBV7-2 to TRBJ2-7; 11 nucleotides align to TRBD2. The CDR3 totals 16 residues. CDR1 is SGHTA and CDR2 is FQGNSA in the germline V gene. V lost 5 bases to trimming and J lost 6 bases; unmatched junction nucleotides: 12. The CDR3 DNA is TGTGCCAGCAGCACACTCGACCTAGCGGGGGGCGGCGAGCAGTACTTC. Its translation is CASSTLDLAGGGEQYF. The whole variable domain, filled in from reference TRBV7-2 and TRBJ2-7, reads GAGVSQSPSNKVTEKGKDVELRCDPISGHTALYWYRQSLGQGLEFLIYFQGNSAPDKSGLPSDRFSAERTGGSVSTLTIQRTQQEDSAVYLCASSTLDLAGGGEQYFGPGTRLTVT.